These 10 T cell receptor beta chains originate from one sample sequenced in a study of T cell clusters in autoimmune cytopenias. One tube held mixed TRB-A and TRB-B primer pools for touch-down PCR. TCRdb reprocessed the multiplex PCR reads and keeps a single row for each CDR3 protein, giving no DNA. Its table lists some 11,000 distinct CDR3 sequences. Roughly 38,000 genome equivalents of blood DNA were amplified for TRB. These data were likewise used in another study, on T cell repertoires in aging, cancer and after chemotherapy.

Source material: peripheral blood. These receptors all come from a human donor in good health.

The CDR3 is CASSLDRMFTDTQYF. V gene TRBV7-2 combines with J gene TRBJ2-3. The CDR3 runs to 15 residues. Germline V gene data show CDR1 as SGHTA and CDR2 as FQGNSA.

The rearrangement uses TRBV19 and TRBJ1-5; TCRdb's D call of TRBD1 is untestable without DNA. CDR1 is LNHDA, CDR2 SQIVND, per germline (reference sequence). This CDR3 spans 15 amino acids. The CDR3 loop reads CASSITPGGNQPQHF.

The gene calls are TRBV6-6 and TRBJ2-5; the TCRdb D gene call, TRBD2, has no DNA to confirm it. Germline CDR1 and CDR2: MNHNY and SVGAGI (reference sequence). The CDR3 length is 15 residues. The CDR3 loop is CASSPGRLAGGTQYF.

Its frequency marks this clonotype as medium-sized. This rearrangement joins TRBV6-2 or TRBV6-3 to TRBJ2-3. The CDR3 has 14 amino acids. Germline loops: CDR1 MNHEY, CDR2 SVGEGT. The CDR3 spells CASSQGTSADTQYF.

This clonotype registers medium-sized (0.01 to 0.1%) by frequency. The chain joins TRBV6-5 to TRBJ2-3; absent DNA, TCRdb's TRBD1 call cannot be checked. The germline CDR1 and CDR2 sequences are MNHEY and SVGAGI. CDR3 length equals 14 residues. The CDR3 reads CASSRGQITDTQYF.

Judged by frequency, this clonotype is medium-sized (0.01 to 0.1%). The chain is built from TRBV6-5 and TRBJ2-7. The CDR3 runs to 16 residues. Per the germline V gene, CDR1 is MNHEY and CDR2 is SVGAGI. The CDR3 spells CASSSLSFGRSYEQYF.

This clonotype is identified as medium-sized from frequency. The V and J genes are TRBV5-4 and TRBJ1-2. This CDR3 comprises 13 residues. CDR1 is SGHNT and CDR2 is YYREEE in the germline V gene (reference sequence). CDR3 residues: CASSYTTNYGYTF.

Judged by frequency, this clonotype is medium-sized. This chain uses TRBV11-2 with TRBJ1-3. Germline loops: CDR1 SGHAT, CDR2 FQNNGV. The CDR3 is 13 residues long. Here the CDR3 reads CASSLDAVNTIYF.

This clonotype is identified as medium-sized from frequency. V gene TRBV19 combines with J gene TRBJ2-1. This CDR3 is built from 13 residues. Per the germline V gene, CDR1 is LNHDA and CDR2 is SQIVND (reference sequence). The chain's CDR3 is CASSMERINEQFF.

V and J are TRBV19 and TRBJ2-1; the TCRdb call, TRBD2, lacks DNA for checking. Germline V gene data show CDR1 as LNHDA and CDR2 as SQIVND (reference sequence). The CDR3 runs 15 residues. CDR3 region: CASSIGRRGGNEQFF.